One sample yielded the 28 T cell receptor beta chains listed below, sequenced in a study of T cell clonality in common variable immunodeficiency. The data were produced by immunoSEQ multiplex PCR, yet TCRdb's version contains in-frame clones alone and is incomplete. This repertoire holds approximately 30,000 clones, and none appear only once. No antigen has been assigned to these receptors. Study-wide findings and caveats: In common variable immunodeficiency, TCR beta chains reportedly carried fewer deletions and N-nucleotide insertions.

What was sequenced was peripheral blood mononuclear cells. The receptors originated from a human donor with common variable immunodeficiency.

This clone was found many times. The part of the CDR3 DNA that was read is TGCGCCAGCAGCCTGGCTAGGGGGACAGATACG. It codes for CASSLARGTDT. In full, the CDR3 reads CASSLARGTDTQYF. This chain connects TRBV5-1 to TRBJ2-3; tentatively, D is TRBD1 (6 bases). The CDR3 end falls 3 residues outside the read, so it is completed with the germline J gene. CDR1 is SGHRS, CDR2 YFSETQ, per germline. V lost 4 bases, J lost 3 bases, and 12 bases lay in between. The CDR3 is 14 residues long.

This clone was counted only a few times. The CDR3 reads CASSPGHPLEWGYTF. CDR3 DNA, as far as it was read: TGTGCCAGCAGCCCGGGACATCCATTGGAGTGGGGC. The V gene is TRBV7-8, the J gene TRBJ1-2; tentatively, D is TRBD1 (6 bases). Read coverage stops 3 residues before the CDR3 terminus; the germline J gene supplies the remainder. The CDR3 extends over 15 amino acids. CDR1 is SGHVS, CDR2 FQNEAQ, per germline.

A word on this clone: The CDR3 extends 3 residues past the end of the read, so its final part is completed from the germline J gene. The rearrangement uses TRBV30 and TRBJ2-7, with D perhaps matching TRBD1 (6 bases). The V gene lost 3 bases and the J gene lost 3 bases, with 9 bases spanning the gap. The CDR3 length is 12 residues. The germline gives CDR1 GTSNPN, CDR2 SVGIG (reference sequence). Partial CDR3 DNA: TGTGCCTGGAGGGTAGGGGGCTACGAG. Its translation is CAWRVGGYE. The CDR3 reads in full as CAWRVGGYEQYF. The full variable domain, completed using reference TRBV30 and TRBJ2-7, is SQTIHQWPATLVQPVGSPLSLECTVEGTSNPNLYWYRQAAGRGLQLLFYSVGIGQISSEVPQNLSASRPQDRQFILSSKKLLLSDSGFYLCAWRVGGYEQYFGPGTRLTVT.

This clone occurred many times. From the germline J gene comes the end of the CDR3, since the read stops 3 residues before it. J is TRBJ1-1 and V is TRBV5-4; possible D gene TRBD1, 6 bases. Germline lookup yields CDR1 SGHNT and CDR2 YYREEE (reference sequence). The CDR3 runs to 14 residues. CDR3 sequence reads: CASSLDGGRFGAFF. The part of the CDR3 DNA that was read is TGTGCCAGCAGCTTGGACGGGGGGCGCTTCGGA.

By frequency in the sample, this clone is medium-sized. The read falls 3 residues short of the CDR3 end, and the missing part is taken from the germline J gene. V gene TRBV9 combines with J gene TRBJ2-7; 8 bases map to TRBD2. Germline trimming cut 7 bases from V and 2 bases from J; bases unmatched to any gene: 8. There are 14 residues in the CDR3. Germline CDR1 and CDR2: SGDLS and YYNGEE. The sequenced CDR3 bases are TGTGCCAGCTCTAGAGCGGGGGTCCCCTACGAG. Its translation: CASSRAGVPYE. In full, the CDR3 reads CASSRAGVPYEQYF.

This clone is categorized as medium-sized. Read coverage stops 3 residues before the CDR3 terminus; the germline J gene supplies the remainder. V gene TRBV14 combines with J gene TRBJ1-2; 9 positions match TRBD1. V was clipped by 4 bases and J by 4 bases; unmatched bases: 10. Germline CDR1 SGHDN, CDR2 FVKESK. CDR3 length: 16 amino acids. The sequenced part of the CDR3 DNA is TGTGCCAGCAGCCTAATAACAGGGGGCGCCCCCTATGGC. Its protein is CASSLITGGAPYG. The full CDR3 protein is CASSLITGGAPYGYTF.

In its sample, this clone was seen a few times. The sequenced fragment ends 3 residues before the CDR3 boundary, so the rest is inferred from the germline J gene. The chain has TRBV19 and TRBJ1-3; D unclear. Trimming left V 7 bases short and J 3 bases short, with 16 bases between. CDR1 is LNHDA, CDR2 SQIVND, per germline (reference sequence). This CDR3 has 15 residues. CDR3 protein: CASTRTFRNGNTIYF. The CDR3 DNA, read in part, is TGTGCCAGTACGCGTACATTCAGGAATGGAAACACC.

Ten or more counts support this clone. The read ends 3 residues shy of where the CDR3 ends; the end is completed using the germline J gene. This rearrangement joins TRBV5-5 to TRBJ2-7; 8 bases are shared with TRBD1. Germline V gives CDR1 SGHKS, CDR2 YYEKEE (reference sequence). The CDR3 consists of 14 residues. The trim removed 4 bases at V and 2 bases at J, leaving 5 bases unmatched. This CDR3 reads CASSAGQAPYEQYF. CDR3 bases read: TGTGCCAGCAGCGCGGGACAGGCACCCTACGAG.

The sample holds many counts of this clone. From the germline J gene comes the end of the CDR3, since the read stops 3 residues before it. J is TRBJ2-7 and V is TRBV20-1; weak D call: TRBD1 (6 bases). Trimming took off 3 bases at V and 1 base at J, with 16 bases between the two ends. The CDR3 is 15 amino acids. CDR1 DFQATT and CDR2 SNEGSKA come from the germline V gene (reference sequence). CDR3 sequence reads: CSASDRQGGSYEQYF. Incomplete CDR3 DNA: TGCAGTGCTAGTGACAGACAAGGGGGTTCCTACGAG.

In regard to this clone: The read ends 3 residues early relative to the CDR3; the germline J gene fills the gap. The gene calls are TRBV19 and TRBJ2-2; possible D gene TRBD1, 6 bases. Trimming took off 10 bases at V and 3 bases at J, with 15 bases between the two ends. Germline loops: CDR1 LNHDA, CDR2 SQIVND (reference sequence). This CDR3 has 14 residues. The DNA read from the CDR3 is TGTGCCACCGCAACTACAGGGTACACCGGGGAG. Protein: CATATTGYTGE. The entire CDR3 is CATATTGYTGELFF.

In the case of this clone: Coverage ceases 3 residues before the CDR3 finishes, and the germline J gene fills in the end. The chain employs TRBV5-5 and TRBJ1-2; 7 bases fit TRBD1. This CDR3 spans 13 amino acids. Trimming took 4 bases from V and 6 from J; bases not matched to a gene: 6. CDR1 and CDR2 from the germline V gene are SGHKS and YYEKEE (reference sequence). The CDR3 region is CASSPGQRNGYTF. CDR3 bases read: TGTGCCAGCAGCCCGGGACAGAGGAATGGC.

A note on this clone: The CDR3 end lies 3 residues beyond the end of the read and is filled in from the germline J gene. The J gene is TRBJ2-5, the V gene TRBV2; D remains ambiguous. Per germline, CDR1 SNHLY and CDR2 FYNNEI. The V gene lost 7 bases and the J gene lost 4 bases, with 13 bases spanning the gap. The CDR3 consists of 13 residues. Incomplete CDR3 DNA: TGTGCCAGCAAGGGCCAGGCCCTAGAGACC. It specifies CASKGQALET. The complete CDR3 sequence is CASKGQALETQYF.

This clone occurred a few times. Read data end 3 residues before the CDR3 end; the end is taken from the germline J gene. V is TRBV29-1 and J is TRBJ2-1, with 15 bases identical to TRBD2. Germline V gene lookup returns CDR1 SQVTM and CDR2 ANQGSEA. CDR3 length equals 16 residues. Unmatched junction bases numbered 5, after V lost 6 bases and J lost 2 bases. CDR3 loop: CSVAGTSGGTYNEQFF. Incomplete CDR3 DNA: TGCAGCGTGGCCGGGACTAGCGGGGGGACCTACAATGAG.

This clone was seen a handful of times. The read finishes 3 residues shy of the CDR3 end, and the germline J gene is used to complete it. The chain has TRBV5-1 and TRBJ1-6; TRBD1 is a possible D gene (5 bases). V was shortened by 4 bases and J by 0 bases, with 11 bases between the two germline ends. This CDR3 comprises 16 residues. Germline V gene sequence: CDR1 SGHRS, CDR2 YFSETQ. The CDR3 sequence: CASSERQSSYNSPLHF. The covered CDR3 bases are TGCGCCAGCAGCGAGAGACAGAGCTCCTATAATTCACCC.

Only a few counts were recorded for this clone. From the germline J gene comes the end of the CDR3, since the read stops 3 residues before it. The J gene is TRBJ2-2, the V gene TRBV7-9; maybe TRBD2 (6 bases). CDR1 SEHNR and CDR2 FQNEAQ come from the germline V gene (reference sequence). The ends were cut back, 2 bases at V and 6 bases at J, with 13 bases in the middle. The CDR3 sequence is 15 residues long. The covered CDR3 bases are TGTGCCAGCAGCTTAAAGGAGGGCTCGGCCGGGGAG. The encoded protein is CASSLKEGSAGE. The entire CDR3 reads CASSLKEGSAGELFF. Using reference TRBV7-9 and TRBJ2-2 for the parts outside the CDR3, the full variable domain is DTGVSQNPRHKITKRGQNVTFRCDPISEHNRLYWYRQTLGQGPEFLTYFQNEAQLEKSRLLSDRFSAERPKGSFSTLEIQRTEQGDSAMYLCASSLKEGSAGELFFGEGSRLTVL.

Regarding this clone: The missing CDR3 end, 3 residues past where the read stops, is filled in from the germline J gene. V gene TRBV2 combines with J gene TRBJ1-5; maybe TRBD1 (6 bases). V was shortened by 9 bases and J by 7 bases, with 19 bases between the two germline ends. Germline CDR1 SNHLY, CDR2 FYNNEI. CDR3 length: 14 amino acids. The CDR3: CASSTGTRRQPQHF. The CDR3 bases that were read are TGTGCCAGTTCAACGGGGACAAGACGGCAGCCC.

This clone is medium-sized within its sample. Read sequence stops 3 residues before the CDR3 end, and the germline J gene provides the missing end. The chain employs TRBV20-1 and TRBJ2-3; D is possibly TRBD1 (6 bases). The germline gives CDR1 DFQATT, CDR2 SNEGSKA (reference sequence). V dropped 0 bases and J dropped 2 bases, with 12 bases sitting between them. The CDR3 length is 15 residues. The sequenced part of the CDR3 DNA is TGCAGTGCTAGAGATCTAACAGGGAACACAGATACG. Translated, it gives CSARDLTGNTDT. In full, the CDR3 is CSARDLTGNTDTQYF.

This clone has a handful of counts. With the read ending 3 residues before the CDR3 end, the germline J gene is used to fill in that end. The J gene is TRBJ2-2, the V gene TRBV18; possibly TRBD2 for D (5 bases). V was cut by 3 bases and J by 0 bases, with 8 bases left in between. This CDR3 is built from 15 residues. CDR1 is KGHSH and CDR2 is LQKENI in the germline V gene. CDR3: CASSPWRANTGELFF. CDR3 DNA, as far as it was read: TGTGCCAGCTCACCGTGGCGGGCGAACACCGGGGAG.

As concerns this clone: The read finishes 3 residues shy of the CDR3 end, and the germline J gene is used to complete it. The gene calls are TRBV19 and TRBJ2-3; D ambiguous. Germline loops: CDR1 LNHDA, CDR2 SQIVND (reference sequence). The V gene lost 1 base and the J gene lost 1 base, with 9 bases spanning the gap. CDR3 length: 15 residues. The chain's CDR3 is CASSIGHSRTDTQYF. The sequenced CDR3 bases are TGTGCCAGTAGTATAGGTCACAGTCGCACAGATACG.

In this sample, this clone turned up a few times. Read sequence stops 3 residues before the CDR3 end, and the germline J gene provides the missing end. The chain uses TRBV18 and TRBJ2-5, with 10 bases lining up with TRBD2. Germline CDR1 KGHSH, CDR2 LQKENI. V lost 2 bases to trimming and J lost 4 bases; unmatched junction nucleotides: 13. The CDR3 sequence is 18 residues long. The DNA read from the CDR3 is TGTGCCAGCTCACCATCTTTCGGAGCGGGGGGGCTTCCAGAGACC. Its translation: CASSPSFGAGGLPET. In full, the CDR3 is CASSPSFGAGGLPETQYF.

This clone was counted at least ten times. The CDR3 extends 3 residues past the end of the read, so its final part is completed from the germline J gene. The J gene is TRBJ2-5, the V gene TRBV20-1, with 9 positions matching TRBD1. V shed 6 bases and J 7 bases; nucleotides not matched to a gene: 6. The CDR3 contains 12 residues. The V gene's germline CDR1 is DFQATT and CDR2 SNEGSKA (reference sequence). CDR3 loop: CSANPTGGTQYF. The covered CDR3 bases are TGCAGTGCAAACCCGACAGGGGGGACC.

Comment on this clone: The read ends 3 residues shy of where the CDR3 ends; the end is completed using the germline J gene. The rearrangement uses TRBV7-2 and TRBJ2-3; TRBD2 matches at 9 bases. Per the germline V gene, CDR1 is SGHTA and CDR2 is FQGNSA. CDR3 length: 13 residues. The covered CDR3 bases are TGTGCCAGCAGCTCCCGGACTAGCGAATCG. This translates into CASSSRTSES. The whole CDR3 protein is CASSSRTSESQYF.

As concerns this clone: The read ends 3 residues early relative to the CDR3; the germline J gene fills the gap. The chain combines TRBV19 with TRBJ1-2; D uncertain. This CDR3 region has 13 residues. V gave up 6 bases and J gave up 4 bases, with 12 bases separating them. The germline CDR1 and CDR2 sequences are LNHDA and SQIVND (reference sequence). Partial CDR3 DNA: TGTGCCAGTAGAGACACGCCTGGCTATGGC. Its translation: CASRDTPGYG. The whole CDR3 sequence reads CASRDTPGYGYTF.

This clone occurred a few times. The covered CDR3 bases are TGTGCCAGCAGCTTAAGGCGGGGTAACACTGAA. It specifies CASSLRRGNTE. The whole CDR3 protein reads CASSLRRGNTEAFF. The chain combines TRBV7-9 with TRBJ1-1; D is unresolved. The read terminates 3 residues before the CDR3 end, so the remaining end is supplied by the germline J gene. The CDR3 runs 14 residues. Trimming shortened V by 2 bases and J by 2 bases, and 9 bases separated the two germline ends. Looked up from germline, CDR1 is SEHNR and CDR2 is FQNEAQ (reference sequence).

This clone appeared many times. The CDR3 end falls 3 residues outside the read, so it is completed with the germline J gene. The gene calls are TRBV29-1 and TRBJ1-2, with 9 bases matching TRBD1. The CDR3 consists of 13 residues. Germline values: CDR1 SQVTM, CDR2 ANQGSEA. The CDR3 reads CSVVTGTGKGYTF. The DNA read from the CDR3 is TGCAGCGTCGTTACCGGGACAGGGAAAGGC.

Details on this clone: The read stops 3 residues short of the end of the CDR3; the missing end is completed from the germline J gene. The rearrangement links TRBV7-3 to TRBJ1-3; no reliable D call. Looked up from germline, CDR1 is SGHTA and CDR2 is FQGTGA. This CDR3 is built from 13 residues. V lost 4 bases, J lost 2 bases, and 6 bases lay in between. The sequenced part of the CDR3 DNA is TGTGCCAGCAGCTCGTCGGCTGGAAACACC. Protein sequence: CASSSSAGNT. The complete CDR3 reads CASSSSAGNTIYF.

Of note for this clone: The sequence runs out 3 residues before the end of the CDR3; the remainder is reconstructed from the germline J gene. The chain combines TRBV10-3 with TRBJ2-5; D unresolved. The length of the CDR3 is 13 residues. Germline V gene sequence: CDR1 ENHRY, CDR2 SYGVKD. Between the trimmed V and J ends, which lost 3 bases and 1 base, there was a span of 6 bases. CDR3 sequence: CAISDELQETQYF. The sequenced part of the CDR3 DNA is TGTGCCATCAGTGACGAACTCCAAGAGACC.

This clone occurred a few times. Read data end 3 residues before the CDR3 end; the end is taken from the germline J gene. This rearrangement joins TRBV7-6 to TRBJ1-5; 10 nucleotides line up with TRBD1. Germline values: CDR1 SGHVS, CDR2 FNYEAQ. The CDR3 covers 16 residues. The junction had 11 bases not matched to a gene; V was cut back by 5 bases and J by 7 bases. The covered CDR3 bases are TGTGCCAGCAGCGCCTCTTCGGGACAGGGGAGGCAGCCC. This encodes CASSASSGQGRQP. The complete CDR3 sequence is CASSASSGQGRQPQHF.